This is a list of T cell receptor beta chains from one sample in a study of blood T cells in healthy people across ages. TCRdb analysed the 5' RACE reads with MiXCR anew, one entry per CDR3 protein. This sample has hundreds of thousands of distinct CDR3 sequences, with 45% to 65% found just once. The sample consisted of blood. All receptors derive from a man between 60 and 75 years old in good health. CDR3s include the opening cysteine and the closing phenylalanine or tryptophan. A D gene is named only where the DNA matches it firmly. Some rows have no size entry. The others give once, few or many, or a class for an expanded clone.

size: -; V: TRBV5-1; D: -; J: TRBJ2-2; CDR3: CASSSLASWTGELFF; DNA: TGCGCCAGCAGCTCCCTAGCTTCGTGGACCGGGGAGCTGTTTTTT
size: -; V: TRBV20-1; D: TRBD2; J: TRBJ2-7; CDR3: CSAQASGGPYEQYF; DNA: TGCAGTGCGCAGGCTAGCGGGGGGCCCTACGAGCAGTACTTC
size: -; V: TRBV5-4; D: TRBD1; J: TRBJ2-5; CDR3: CASSHPGTGDIKQYF; DNA: TGTGCCAGCAGCCACCCGGGGACAGGGGATATCAAGCAGTACTTC
size: -; V: TRBV7-2; D: -; J: TRBJ2-7; CDR3: CASSLAGRYNEQYF; DNA: TGTGCCAGCAGCTTAGCGGGGCGGTACAATGAGCAGTACTTC
size: once; V: TRBV2; D: TRBD1; J: TRBJ2-1; CDR3: CASYPGQGYNERFF; DNA: TGTGCCAGCTATCCGGGACAGGGCTACAATGAGCGGTTCTTC
size: once; V: TRBV5-1; D: TRBD2; J: TRBJ2-1; CDR3: CASRRAPNGLADYNEQFF; DNA: TGCGCCAGCAGACGTGCCCCCAATGGCCTAGCGGATTACAATGAGCAGTTCTTC
size: -; V: TRBV20-1; D: TRBD1; J: TRBJ1-4; CDR3: CSATHLGQAVSTNEKLFF; DNA: TGCAGTGCTACCCACTTAGGACAGGCAGTATCAACTAATGAAAAACTGTTTTTT
size: -; V: TRBV5-1; D: TRBD1; J: TRBJ2-1; CDR3: CASSLGGQGGPEQFF; DNA: TGCGCCAGCAGCTTGGGGGGACAGGGGGGACCTGAGCAGTTCTTC
size: -; V: TRBV2; D: TRBD2; J: TRBJ2-3; CDR3: CTSGGLRTDTQYF; DNA: TGTACCAGCGGGGGACTAAGGACAGATACGCAGTATTTT
size: -; V: TRBV12-3/TRBV12-4; D: -; J: TRBJ1-1; CDR3: CASNEHTNTEAFF; DNA: TGTGCCAGCAACGAACACACGAACACTGAAGCTTTCTTT
size: -; V: TRBV10-3; D: TRBD2; J: TRBJ2-5; CDR3: CAIGTSETQYF; DNA: TGTGCCATCGGGACTAGCGAGACCCAGTACTTC
size: -; V: TRBV9; D: TRBD2; J: TRBJ2-4; CDR3: CASSVAGGLEQYF; DNA: TGTGCCAGCAGCGTAGCGGGGGGGCTTGAGCAGTACTTC
size: -; V: TRBV12-5; D: -; J: TRBJ2-3; CDR3: CAGAPENLDTQYF; DNA: TGTGCTGGAGCCCCGGAAAATTTGGATACGCAGTATTTT
size: -; V: TRBV5-1; D: TRBD1; J: TRBJ2-7; CDR3: CASSLKGQGVAYEQYF; DNA: TGCGCCAGCAGCTTGAAAGGACAGGGAGTTGCCTACGAGCAGTACTTC
size: few; V: TRBV12-3/TRBV12-4; D: -; J: TRBJ2-6; CDR3: CASSSPTASGANVLTF; DNA: TGTGCCAGCAGTTCCCCGACAGCCTCTGGGGCCAACGTCCTGACTTTC
size: few; V: TRBV2; D: -; J: TRBJ1-1; CDR3: CASSGAVRNTEAFF; DNA: TGTGCCAGCAGCGGGGCTGTCAGGAACACTGAAGCTTTCTTT
size: -; V: TRBV7-2; D: -; J: TRBJ2-4; CDR3: CASSPGHIQYF; DNA: TGTGCCAGCAGCCCGGGACACATTCAGTACTTC